The 11 T cell receptor beta chains in this list originate from one sample, sequenced in a study of blood T cells in healthy people across ages. Combining a sample-barcoded 5' primer with a J-beta primer mix, a second PCR ran for roughly 7 to 12 cycles. TCRdb re-called the 5' RACE reads through MiXCR, storing one row per CDR3 protein. Of over a million distinct CDR3 sequences detected, 42% appear once; the ten largest clones hold 6.5% to 10%. Specimen: blood. Receptors were obtained from a young woman in good health.

This clonotype was detected ten times or more. The chain carries TRBV6-5 and TRBJ2-1; tentatively, D is TRBD1 (6 bases). Germline CDR1 and CDR2: MNHEY and SVGAGI. The V gene lost 10 bases and the J gene lost 6 bases, with 16 bases spanning the gap. The CDR3 runs 13 residues. Written as DNA, the CDR3 is TGTGCCACCGGGACACCTACGATCAATGAGCAGTTCTTC. Its protein product is CATGTPTINEQFF.

This clonotype was seen only a few times. The J gene is TRBJ1-2, the V gene TRBV14; 8 positions match TRBD1. Germline-derived CDR1 and CDR2 are SGHDN and FVKESK. The CDR3 is 15 amino acids. V lost 6 bases to trimming and J lost 2 bases; unmatched junction nucleotides: 8. The CDR3 DNA reads as TGTGCCAGCAGTCGAGACAGGGGACGCAACTATGGCTACACCTTC. This translates into CASSRDRGRNYGYTF.

Here the CDR3 DNA reads TGTGCCACCAGTGACCGAGGGACTAGCGGGAGGGCCCTTAATACGCAGTATTTT. Amino acid sequence: CATSDRGTSGRALNTQYF. The chain recombines TRBV24-1 with TRBJ2-3, with 16 bases that match TRBD2. The CDR3 covers 18 residues. V was clipped by 4 bases and J by 7 bases; unmatched bases: 10. From germline, CDR1 is KGHDR and CDR2 SFDVKD.

In this sample, this clonotype turned up once. The chain links TRBV6-1 to TRBJ1-2, with 11 positions matching TRBD1. The CDR3 is 16 residues long. The J segment lost 0 bases and the V segment lost 7 bases, leaving 7 bases of the junction unmatched. Looked up from germline, CDR1 is MNHNS and CDR2 is SASEGT. CDR3 in amino acids: CASMRDRGDSNYGYTF. The DNA of the CDR3 is TGTGCCAGCATGCGGGACAGGGGGGATTCTAACTATGGCTACACCTTC.

The chain uses TRBV6-9 and TRBJ2-6, with 9 bases matching TRBD2. The length of the CDR3 is 19 residues. Germline trimming cut 0 bases from V and 0 bases from J; bases unmatched to any gene: 6. Germline V gene sequence: CDR1 MNHGY, CDR2 SVAAGI. CDR3 residues: CASSYSSGLALSGANVLTF. For the CDR3, the DNA is TGTGCCAGCAGTTATTCTTCGGGACTAGCCCTCTCTGGGGCCAACGTCCTGACTTTC.

The sample holds a few counts of this clonotype. The chain uses TRBV7-2 and TRBJ2-4; 13 bases agree with TRBD2. TRBJ2-7 explains the end of the DNA better; the J call may be wrong. This CDR3 is built from 18 residues. Looked up from germline, CDR1 is SGHTA and CDR2 is FQGNSA. CDR3 protein: CASSLGGTSGTSSYEQYF. CDR3 bases: TGTGCCAGCAGCTTAGGAGGGACTAGCGGGACCTCGTCCTACGAGCAGTACTTC.

This clonotype was counted a few times. This chain links TRBV10-3 with TRBJ2-1; 9 bases are a match to TRBD2. The CDR3 totals 14 residues. The trim removed 7 bases at V and 8 bases at J, leaving 9 bases unmatched. CDR1 and CDR2 from the germline V gene are ENHRY and SYGVKD. Here the CDR3 DNA reads TGTGCCATCACCCCGCGGGAGGGAGCGGATGAGCAGTTCTTC. Translated: CAITPREGADEQFF.

The J gene is TRBJ2-1, the V gene TRBV7-9; 8 nucleotides align to TRBD1. The end of the DNA aligns better with TRBJ2-7, so the J call may be wrong. The germline V gene encodes CDR1 SEHNR and CDR2 FQNEAQ (reference sequence). The CDR3 is made up of 16 amino acids. CDR3 region: CASSPDDRGAYNEQYF. The CDR3 DNA reads TGTGCCAGCAGCCCTGACGACAGGGGCGCCTACAATGAGCAGTACTTC.

About this clonotype: A much bigger clone sits one base away, suggesting this may be a read error. The V call is TRBV4-1, the J call TRBJ2-7, with D uncertain. Trimming pared 4 bases from V and 7 bases from J, leaving 14 bases between. The CDR3 is 13 residues long. CDR1 is MGHRA and CDR2 is YSYEKL in the germline V gene. The CDR3 here is CASSRPGRNEQYF. For the CDR3, the DNA is TGCGCCAGCAGCCGTCCGGGTAGGAATGAGCAGTACTTC.

There are a few counts of this clonotype. The chain joins TRBV27 to TRBJ2-1, with 9 positions matching TRBD2. The CDR3 is 16 amino acids. Germline V gene lookup returns CDR1 MNHEY and CDR2 SMNVEV (reference sequence). V lost 2 bases to trimming and J lost 0 bases; unmatched junction nucleotides: 2. CDR3 DNA sequence: TGTGCCAGCAGTTTAGGCGGGGGGGTCTCCTACAATGAGCAGTTCTTC. Its protein is CASSLGGGVSYNEQFF.

The chain employs TRBV3-1 and TRBJ2-1, with D perhaps assigned TRBD1 or TRBD2 (5 bases each). Germline CDR1 LGHDT, CDR2 YNNKEL (reference sequence). V lost 0 bases to trimming and J lost 8 bases, with 17 bases between them. The CDR3 is 16 amino acids. Here the CDR3 DNA reads TGTGCCAGCAGCCAAGATCCTCGAGGGGCCGTATATGAGCAGTTCTTC. This encodes CASSQDPRGAVYEQFF.